This record covers a single T cell receptor (beta chain). Method: immunoSEQ multiplex PCR; TCRdb's copy keeps in-frame clones and lacks some. Here the sample spans some 2 million clones, approximately 95% being singletons. The CDR3 spans 15 residues. J was trimmed by 4 bases and V by 1 base; bases with no gene match: 5. CDR1 and CDR2 (germline): SGDLS, YYNGEE. The data belong to a study of shared clonotypes between healthy human individuals. The sample consisted of naive CD4+ T cells sorted from blood. Indicated subset: CD45RA+ positively selected. This chain links TRBV9 with TRBJ1-1; 9 positions agree with TRBD1. The sequence was obtained from a man younger than 35 in good health. The CDR3 DNA is TGTGCCAGCAGCGTAAATTCGGGACAGGGCACTGAAGCTTTCTTT. Residues: CASSVNSGQGTEAFF. Using reference TRBV9 and TRBJ1-1 for the parts outside the CDR3, the full variable domain is DSGVTQTPKHLITATGQRVTLRCSPRSGDLSVYWYQQSLDQGLQFLIQYYNGEERAKGNILERFSAQQFPDLHSELNLSSLELGDSALYFCASSVNSGQGTEAFFGQGTRLTVV.